This entry is about one T cell receptor beta chain. Under the authors' procedure: The authors estimated nucleated cell counts from reference gene primer amplification. Data came from immunoSEQ multiplex PCR; TCRdb stores just in-frame clones and leaves some out. V and J calls and clone size are given by that table; D and trimming were obtained from the DNA. Here the sample spans some 89,000 clones, about nine tenths being singletons. The data belong to a study of blood T cell repertoires in COVID-19. Study context: Collection of acute and convalescent COVID-19 samples took place in the United States, Italy and Spain. From T cells, B-cell-depleted T cells, or PBMCs came the material, which was cDNA or gDNA.

The CDR3 sequence is 16 residues long. Germline V gives CDR1 MDHEN, CDR2 SYDVKM. The V and J ends lost 2 bases and 2 bases respectively, with 13 bases between them. The sequenced sample was peripheral blood. This chain joins TRBV28 and TRBJ1-5; D unresolved. This receptor was taken from a man in his forties or fifties with acute or convalescent COVID-19. The CDR3 loop is CASSLIGGIGNQPQHF. The CDR3 coding sequence is TGTGCCAGCAGTTTAATTGGAGGGATCGGCAATCAGCCCCAGCATTTT.